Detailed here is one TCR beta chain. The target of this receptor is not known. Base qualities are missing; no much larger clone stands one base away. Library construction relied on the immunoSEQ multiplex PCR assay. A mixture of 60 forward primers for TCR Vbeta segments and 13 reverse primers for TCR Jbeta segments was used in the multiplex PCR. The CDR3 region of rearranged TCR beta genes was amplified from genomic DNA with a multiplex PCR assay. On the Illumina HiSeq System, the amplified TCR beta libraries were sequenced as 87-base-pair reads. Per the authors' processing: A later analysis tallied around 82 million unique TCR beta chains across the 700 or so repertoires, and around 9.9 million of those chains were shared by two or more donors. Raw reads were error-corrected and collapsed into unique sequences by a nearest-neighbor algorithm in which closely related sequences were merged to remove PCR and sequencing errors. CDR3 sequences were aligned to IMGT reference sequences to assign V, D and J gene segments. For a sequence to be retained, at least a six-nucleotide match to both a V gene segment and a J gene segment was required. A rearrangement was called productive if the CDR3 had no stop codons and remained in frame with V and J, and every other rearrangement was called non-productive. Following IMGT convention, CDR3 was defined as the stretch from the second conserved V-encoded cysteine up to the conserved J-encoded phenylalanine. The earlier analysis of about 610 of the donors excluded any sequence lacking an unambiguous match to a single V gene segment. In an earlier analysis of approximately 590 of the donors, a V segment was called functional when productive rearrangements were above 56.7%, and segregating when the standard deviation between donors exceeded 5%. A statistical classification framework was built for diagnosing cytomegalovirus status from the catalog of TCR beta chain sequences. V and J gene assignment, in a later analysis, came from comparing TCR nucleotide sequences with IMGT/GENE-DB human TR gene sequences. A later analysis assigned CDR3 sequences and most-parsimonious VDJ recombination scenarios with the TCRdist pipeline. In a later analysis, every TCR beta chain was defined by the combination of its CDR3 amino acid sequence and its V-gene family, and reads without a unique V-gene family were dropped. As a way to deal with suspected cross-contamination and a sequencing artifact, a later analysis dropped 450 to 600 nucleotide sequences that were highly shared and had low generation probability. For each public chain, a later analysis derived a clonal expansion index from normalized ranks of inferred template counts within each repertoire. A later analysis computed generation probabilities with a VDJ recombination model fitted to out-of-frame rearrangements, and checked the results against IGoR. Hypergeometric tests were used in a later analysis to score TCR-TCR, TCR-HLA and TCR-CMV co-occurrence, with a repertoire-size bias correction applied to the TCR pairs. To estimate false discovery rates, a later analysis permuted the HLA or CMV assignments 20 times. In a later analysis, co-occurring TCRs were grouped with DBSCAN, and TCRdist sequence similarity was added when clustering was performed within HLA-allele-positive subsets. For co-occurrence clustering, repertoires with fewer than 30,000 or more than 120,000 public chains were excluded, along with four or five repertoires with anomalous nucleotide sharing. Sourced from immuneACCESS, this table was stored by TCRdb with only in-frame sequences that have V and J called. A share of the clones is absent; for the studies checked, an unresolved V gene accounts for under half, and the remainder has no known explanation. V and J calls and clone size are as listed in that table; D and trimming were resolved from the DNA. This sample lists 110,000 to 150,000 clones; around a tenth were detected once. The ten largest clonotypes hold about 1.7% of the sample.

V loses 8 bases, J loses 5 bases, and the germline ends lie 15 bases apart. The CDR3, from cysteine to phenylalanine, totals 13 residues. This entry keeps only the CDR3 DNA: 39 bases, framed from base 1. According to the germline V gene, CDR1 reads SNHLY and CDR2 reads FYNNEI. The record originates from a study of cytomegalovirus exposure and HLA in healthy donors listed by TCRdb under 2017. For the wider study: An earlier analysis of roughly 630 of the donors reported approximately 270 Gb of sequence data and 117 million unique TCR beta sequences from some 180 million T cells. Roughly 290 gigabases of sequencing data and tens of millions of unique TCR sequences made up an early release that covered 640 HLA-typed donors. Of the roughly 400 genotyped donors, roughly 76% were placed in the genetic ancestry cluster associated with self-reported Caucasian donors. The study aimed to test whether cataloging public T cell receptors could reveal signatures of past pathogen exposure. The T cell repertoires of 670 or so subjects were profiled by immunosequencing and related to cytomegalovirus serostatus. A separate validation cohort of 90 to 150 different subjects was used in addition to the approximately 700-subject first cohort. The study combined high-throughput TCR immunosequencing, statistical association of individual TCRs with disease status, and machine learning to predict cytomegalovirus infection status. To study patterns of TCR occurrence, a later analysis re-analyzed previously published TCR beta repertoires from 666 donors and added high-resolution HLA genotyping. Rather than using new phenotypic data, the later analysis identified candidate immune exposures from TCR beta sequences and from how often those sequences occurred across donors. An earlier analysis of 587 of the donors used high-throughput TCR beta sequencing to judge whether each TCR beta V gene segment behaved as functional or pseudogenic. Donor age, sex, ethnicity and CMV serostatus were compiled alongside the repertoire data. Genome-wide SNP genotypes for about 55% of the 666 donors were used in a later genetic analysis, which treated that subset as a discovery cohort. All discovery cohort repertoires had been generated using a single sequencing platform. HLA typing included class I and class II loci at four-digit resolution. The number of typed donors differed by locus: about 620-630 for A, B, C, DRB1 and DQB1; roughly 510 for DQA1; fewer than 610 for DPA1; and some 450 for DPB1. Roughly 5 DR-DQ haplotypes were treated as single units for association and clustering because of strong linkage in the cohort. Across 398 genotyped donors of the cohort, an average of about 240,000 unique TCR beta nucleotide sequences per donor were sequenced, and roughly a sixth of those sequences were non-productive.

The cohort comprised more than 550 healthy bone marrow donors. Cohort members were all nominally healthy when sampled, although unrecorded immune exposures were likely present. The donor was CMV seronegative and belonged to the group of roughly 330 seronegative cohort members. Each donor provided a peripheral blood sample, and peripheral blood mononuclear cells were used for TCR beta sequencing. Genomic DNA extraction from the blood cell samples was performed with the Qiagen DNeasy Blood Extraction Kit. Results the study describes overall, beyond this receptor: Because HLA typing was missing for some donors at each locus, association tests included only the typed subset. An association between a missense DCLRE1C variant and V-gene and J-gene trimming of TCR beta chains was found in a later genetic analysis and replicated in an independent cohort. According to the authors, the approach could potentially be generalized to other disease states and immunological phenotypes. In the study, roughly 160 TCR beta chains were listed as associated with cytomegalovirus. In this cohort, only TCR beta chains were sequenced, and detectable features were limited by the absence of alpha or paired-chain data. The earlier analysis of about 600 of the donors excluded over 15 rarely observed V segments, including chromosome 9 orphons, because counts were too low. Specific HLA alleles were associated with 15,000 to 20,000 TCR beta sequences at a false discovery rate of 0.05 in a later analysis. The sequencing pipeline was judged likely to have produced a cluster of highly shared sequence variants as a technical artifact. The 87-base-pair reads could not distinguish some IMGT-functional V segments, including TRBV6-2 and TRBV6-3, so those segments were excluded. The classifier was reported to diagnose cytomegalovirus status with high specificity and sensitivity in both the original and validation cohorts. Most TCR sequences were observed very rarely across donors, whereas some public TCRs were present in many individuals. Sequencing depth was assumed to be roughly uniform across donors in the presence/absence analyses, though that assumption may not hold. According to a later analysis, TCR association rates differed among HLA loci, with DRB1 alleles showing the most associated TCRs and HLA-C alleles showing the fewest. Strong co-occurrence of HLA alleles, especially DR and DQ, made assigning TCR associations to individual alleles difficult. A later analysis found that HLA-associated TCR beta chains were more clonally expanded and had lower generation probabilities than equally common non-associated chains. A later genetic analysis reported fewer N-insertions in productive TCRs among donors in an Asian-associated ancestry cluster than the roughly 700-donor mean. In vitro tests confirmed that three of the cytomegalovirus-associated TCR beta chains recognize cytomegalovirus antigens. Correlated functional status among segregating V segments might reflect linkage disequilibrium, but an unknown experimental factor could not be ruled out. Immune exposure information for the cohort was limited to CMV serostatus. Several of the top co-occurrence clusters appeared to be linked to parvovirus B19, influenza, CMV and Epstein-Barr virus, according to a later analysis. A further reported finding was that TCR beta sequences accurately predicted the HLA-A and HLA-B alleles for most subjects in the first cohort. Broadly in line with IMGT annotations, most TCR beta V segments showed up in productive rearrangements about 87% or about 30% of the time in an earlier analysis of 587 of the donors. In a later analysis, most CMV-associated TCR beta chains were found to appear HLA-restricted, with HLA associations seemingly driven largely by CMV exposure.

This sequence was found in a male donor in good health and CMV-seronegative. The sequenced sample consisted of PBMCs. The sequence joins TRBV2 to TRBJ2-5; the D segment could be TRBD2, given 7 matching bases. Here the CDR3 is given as CASRGGGGETQYF. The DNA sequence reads TGTGCCAGCCGTGGTGGGGGGGGCGAGACCCAGTACTTC.